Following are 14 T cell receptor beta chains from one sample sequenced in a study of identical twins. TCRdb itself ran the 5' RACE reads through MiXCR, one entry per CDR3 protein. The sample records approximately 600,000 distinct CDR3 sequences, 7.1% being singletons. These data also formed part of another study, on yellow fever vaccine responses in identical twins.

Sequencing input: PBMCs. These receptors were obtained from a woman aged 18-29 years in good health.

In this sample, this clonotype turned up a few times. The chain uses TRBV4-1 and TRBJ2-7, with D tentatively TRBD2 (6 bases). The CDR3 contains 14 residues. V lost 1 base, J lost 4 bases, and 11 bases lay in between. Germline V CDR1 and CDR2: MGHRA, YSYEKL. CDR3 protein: CASSQARGAYEQYV. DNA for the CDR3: TGCGCCAGCAGCCAAGCCCGCGGGGCATACGAGCAGTACGTC.

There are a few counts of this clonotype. The CDR3 DNA follows: TGTGCCAGCAGTTATACTAAAACAGGGGTAGGGGCAATGAACACTGAAGCTTTCTTT. It codes for CASSYTKTGVGAMNTEAFF. The rearrangement uses TRBV28 and TRBJ1-1, with TRBD1 identical over 7 bases. With V trimmed by 4 bases and J by 0 bases, 17 bases remained unmatched. The germline CDR1 and CDR2 sequences are MDHEN and SYDVKM. CDR3 length: 19 amino acids.

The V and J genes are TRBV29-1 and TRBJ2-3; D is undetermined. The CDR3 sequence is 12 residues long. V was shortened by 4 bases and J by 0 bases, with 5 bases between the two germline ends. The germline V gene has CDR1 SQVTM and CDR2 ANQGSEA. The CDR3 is CSVVVSTDTQYF. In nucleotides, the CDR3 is TGCAGCGTTGTAGTCAGCACAGATACGCAGTATTTT.

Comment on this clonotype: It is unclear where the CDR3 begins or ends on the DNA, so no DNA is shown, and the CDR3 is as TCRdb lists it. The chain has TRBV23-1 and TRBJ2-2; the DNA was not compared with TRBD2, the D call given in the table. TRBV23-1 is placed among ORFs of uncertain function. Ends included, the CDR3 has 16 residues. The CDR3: CASSHPWRGAPGSCFF.

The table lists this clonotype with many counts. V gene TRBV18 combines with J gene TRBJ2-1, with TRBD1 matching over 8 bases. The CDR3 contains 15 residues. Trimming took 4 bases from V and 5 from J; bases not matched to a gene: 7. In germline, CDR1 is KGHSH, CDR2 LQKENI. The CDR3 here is CASSLLGTGNNEQFF. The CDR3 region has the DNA TGTGCCAGCTCACTGTTGGGGACAGGCAACAATGAGCAGTTCTTC.

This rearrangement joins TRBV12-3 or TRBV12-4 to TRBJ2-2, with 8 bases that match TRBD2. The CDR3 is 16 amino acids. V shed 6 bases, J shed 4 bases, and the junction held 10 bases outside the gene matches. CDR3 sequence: CASSPGGVPGTGELFF. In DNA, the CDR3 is TGTGCCAGCAGCCCCGGGGGGGTGCCGGGCACCGGGGAGCTGTTTTTT.

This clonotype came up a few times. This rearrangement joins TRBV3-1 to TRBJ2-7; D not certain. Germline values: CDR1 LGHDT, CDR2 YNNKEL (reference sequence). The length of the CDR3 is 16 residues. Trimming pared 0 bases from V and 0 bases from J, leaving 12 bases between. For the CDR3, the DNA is TGTGCCAGCAGCCAAGATGTGGTACTTAGCTCCTACGAGCAGTACTTC. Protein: CASSQDVVLSSYEQYF.

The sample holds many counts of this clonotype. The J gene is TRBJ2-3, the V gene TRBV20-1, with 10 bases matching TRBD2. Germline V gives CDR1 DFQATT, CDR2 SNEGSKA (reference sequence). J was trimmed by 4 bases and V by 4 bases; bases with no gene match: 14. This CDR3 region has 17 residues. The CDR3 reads CSAKTGSGGSGADTQYF. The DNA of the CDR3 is TGCAGTGCTAAAACGGGTAGCGGGGGGTCAGGCGCAGATACGCAGTATTTT.

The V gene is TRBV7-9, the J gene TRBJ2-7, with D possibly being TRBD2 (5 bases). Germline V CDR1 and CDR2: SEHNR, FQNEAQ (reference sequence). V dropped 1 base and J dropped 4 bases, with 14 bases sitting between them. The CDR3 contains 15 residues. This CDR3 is CASSLGAEGRYEQYV. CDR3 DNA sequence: TGTGCCAGCAGCTTAGGGGCCGAGGGTCGGTACGAGCAGTACGTC.

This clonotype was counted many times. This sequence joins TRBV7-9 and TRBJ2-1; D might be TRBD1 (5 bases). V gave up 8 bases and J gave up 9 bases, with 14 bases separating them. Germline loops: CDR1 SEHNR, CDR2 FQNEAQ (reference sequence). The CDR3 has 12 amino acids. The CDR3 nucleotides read TGTGCCAGCGAGCAGGGTCGGTCTGAGCAGTTCTTC. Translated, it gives CASEQGRSEQFF.

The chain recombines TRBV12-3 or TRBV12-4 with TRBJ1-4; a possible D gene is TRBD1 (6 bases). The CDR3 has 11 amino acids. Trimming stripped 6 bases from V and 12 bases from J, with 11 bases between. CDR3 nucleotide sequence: TGTGCCAGCAGAACCGGGACACAACTGTTTTTT. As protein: CASRTGTQLFF.

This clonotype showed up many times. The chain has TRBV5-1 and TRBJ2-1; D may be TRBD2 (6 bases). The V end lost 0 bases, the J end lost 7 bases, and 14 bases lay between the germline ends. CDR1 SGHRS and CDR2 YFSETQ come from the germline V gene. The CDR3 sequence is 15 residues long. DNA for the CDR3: TGCGCCAGCAGCTTGGAATTCGGGGGAAAGAATGAGCAGTTCTTC. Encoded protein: CASSLEFGGKNEQFF. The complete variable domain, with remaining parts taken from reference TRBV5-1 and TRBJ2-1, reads KAGVTQTPRYLIKTRGQQVTLSCSPISGHRSVSWYQQTPGQGLQFLFEYFSETQRNKGNFPGRFSGRQFSNSRSEMNVSTLELGDSALYLCASSLEFGGKNEQFFGPGTRLTVL.

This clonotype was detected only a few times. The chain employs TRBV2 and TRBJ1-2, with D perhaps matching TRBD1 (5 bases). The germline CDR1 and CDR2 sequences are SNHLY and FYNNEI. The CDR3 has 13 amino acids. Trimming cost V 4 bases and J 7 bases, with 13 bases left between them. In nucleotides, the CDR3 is TGTGCCAGCAGTGGTAGAGGGACTAGTGGCTACACCTTC. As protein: CASSGRGTSGYTF.

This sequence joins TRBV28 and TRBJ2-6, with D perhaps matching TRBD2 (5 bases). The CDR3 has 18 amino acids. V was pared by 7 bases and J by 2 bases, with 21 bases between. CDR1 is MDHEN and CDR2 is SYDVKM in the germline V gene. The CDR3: CASTNREAYTPGANVLTF. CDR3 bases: TGTGCCAGCACCAACCGGGAAGCTTATACTCCTGGGGCCAACGTCCTGACTTTC.